The present entry profiles one T cell receptor beta chain with its context. Its antigen is undetermined. The sample is drawn from a study of cytomegalovirus exposure and HLA in healthy donors. Study outcomes and limitations: According to a later analysis, TCR clusters from the first cohort tended to co-occur in the 120 or so validation repertoires. Cytomegalovirus-associated status was assigned to more than 150 TCR beta chains. Most TCR sequences were rare, but some public TCRs occurred in many donors. A few of the chains that were CMV-associated were confirmed in vitro to be specific for CMV antigens.

Sequencing used immunoSEQ multiplex PCR; TCRdb keeps in-frame clones, though not all of them. This table holds roughly 150,000 clones, about 96% found once. The clonotype comes from a woman between 18 and 29 years old in good health and CMV-seronegative. Sequenced sample: PBMCs.

The CDR3: CASSPLGAGGHYNEQFF. The CDR3, as DNA: TGTGCCAGCAGTCCCCTCGGGGCGGGGGGGCACTACAATGAGCAGTTCTTC. This chain joins TRBV27 and TRBJ2-1; 9 nucleotides align to TRBD2. This CDR3 has 17 residues. Germline CDR1 reads MNHEY; CDR2 reads SMNVEV (reference sequence). V gave up 5 bases and J gave up 3 bases; unmatched junction bases: 11.